Sequencing of this T cell receptor beta chain was carried out in a study of cytomegalovirus exposure and HLA in healthy donors. Findings and limits, study-wide: Under in vitro conditions, a few CMV-associated chains were confirmed as specific for CMV antigens.

Worth noting for this clone: The antigen is unknown.

It was with 60 Vbeta and 13 Jbeta primers that the PCR ran. Sequencing was performed with immunoSEQ multiplex PCR; in TCRdb, only in-frame clones are kept and a portion is missing. This sample carries around 200,000 clones, 77% of them seen once, and the ten largest clones take around 3.1%. Sequences were obtained from PBMCs. The clonotype originates from a female donor in good health and CMV-seronegative.

CDR3: CASSLRGNTEAFF. CDR3 nucleotides: TGTGCCAGCAGCTTGAGGGGGAACACTGAAGCTTTCTTT. The chain couples TRBV5-5 to TRBJ1-1, with D perhaps matching TRBD1 (5 bases). Germline V gene lookup returns CDR1 SGHKS and CDR2 YYEKEE (reference sequence). V lost 1 base and J lost 1, with 5 bases in between. This CDR3 contains 13 residues.